This T cell receptor (beta chain) was identified during a study of Ad26.COV2.S vaccination and SARS-CoV-2 variants listed by TCRdb under 2021. General notes on the study: Donors in the vaccine arm were drawn from COV1001, a multicentre, randomized, double-blind, placebo-controlled phase I-IIa trial testing Ad26.COV2.S in healthy adults. A total of approximately 30 samples were included in the TCR-sequenced set, comprising roughly 20 Ad26.COV2.S vaccine recipients, 5 placebo recipients and 8 SARS-CoV-2 convalescent individuals. TCRbeta repertoire sequencing served as the tool for gauging how specific and how broad the SARS-CoV-2-reactive T cell receptors were following Ad26.COV2.S vaccination. Ad26.COV2.S was given intramuscularly at 5x10^10 or 1x10^11 viral particles, as a single shot or as two shots 56 days apart. Trial participants were randomized into five groups of five: low-dose or high-dose Ad26.COV2.S given once or twice, or placebo on both occasions. Blinding of investigators to trial group allocation was maintained during experiments and outcome assessment.

Results and caveats for the whole study, not just this receptor: Compared with placebo recipients, Ad26.COV2.S recipients showed higher spike-specific TCR breadth (P = 0.0014). Vaccine and placebo recipients had comparable non-spike TCR breadth, which fits with the vaccine containing only spike. The authors noted that the TCR breadth and depth analyses may have underestimated total T cell responses. After vaccination, spike-specific CD8+ and CD4+ T cell responses were reported to show substantial breadth. Comparing responses between vaccine doses or regimens was not something the study was powered to do.

As regards this clone: No antigen is known for it. Qualities for individual bases were not recorded, and no much larger clone is one base off.

What this sample's treatment or condition label stands for: around 19 received Ad26.COV2.S at low or high dose, single or two shots; roughly five received placebo; per-sample allocation not given. Repertoires of vaccine and placebo recipients were sequenced from samples collected on day 63 after the first injection. Between 29 July and 7 August 2020, Cohort 1b enrolled approximately 26 adults aged 18-55 years at one site in Boston, USA. Ad26.COV2.S was a replication-incompetent adenovirus type 26 vector expressing a prefusion-stabilized SARS-CoV-2 spike protein from the original Wuhan strain. The immunoSEQ Assay was used to sequence TCRbeta CDR3 regions. After extraction, genomic DNA underwent amplification by bias-controlled multiplex PCR, followed by high-throughput sequencing. Regarding the original processing steps: To quantify the absolute abundance of every unique TCRbeta CDR3 region, sequences were collapsed and filtered. T cell fraction was estimated by normalizing TCRbeta template counts to usable DNA, with usable DNA measured through amplification of reference genes found in all nucleated cells. Repertoire TCRs were annotated as SARS-CoV-2-specific by exact matching of V gene, CDR3 amino acid sequence and J gene to a known reactive TCR set. MIRA supplied the reference SARS-CoV-2 TCR set, which was filtered for enrichment in COVID-19-positive ImmuneCODE repertoires so that public or cross-reactive TCRs were removed. Using the MIRA antigens, annotated TCRs were further analysed by specific ORF or by position within an ORF. Breadth was defined as annotated unique rearrangements over total unique productive rearrangements; depth was the summed frequency of those rearrangements. Group comparisons of TCR breadth used two-sided Wilcoxon rank-sum tests. Drawn from immuneACCESS, this table holds only the in-frame rearrangements with V and J called that TCRdb kept. Clones are partly lost; checked studies trace under half to an unresolved V gene and leave the rest unexplained. V, J and clone size are taken as reported in that table, and D and trimming were inferred from the DNA itself. Across this sample there are 400,000 to 450,000 clones, with less than 95% seen only once. Roughly 4.3% of the sample is taken by the ten largest.

Including the terminal cysteine and phenylalanine, the CDR3 comprises 14 residues. The entry retains the CDR3 DNA only, 42 bases that are in frame from base 1. CDR1 and CDR2, per the germline V gene, are MNHEY and SVGEGT. V is reduced by 2 bases and J by 7 bases, leaving a spacing of 11 bases between them. The sample consisted of peripheral blood, taken in a trial of Ad26.COV2.S vaccine versus placebo. This clonotype originated in a person aged 18-60 years who received the Ad26.COV2.S COVID-19 vaccine or a placebo. Recombination joined TRBV6-2 or TRBV6-3 with TRBJ2-2; the D gene cannot be resolved reliably. CDR3 loop: CASSYETGFGELFF. Here is the DNA: TGTGCCAGCAGTTACGAAACGGGCTTCGGGGAGCTGTTTTTT.